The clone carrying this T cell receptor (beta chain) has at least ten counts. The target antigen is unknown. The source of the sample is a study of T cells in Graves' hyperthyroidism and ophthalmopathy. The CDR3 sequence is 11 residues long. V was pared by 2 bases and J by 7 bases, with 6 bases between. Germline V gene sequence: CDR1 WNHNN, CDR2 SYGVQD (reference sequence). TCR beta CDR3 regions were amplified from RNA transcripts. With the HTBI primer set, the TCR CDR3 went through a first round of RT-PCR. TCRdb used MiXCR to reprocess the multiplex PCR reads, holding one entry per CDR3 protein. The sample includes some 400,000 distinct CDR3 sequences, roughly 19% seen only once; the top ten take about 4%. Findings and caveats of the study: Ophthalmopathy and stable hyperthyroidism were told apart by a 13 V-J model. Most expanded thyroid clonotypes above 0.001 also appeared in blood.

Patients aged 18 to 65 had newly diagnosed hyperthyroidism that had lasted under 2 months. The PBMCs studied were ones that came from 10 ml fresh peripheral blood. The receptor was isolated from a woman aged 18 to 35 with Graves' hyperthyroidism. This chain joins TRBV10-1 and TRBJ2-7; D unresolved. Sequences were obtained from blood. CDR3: CASSEGEEQYF. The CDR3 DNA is TGCGCCAGCAGTGAGGGCGAGGAGCAGTACTTC.